These 2 T cell receptor beta chains originate from one sample sequenced in a study of OX40 agonist ivuxolimab in advanced cancers. Clones were read by immunoSEQ multiplex PCR, and TCRdb kept only the in-frame ones, dropping some. The sample lists about 66,000 clones; about 81% were seen once. The sequences come from CD4+ or CD8+ T cells sorted from blood, collected in a trial of the OX40 agonist ivuxolimab. The receptors here all came from an adult with an advanced solid tumor such as melanoma, head and neck, liver or kidney cancer.

This rearrangement joins TRBV2 to TRBJ1-3; tentatively, D is TRBD1 (5 bases). CDR1 and CDR2 (germline): SNHLY, FYNNEI. The CDR3 runs to 16 residues. Trimming removed 7 bases from V and 0 bases from J, with 16 bases in between. The CDR3 coding sequence is TGTGCCAGCACCGACCCGAGGGGTTTCTCTGGAAACACCATATATTTT. Translation: CASTDPRGFSGNTIYF.

This chain uses TRBV2 with TRBJ1-1, with D perhaps matching TRBD1 (6 bases). V shed 5 bases and J shed 5 bases, with 12 bases lying between them. This CDR3 comprises 13 residues. From germline, CDR1 is SNHLY and CDR2 FYNNEI. CDR3 region: CASSTGMGTEAFF. In DNA form, the CDR3 reads TGTGCCAGCAGTACAGGGATGGGGACTGAAGCTTTCTTT.